These T cell receptor beta chains were read from a single sample in a study of technical replicates of blood from a few donors. Sequencing used immunoSEQ multiplex PCR; TCRdb keeps in-frame clones, though not all of them. This sample has 100,000 or so clones, with 94% found just once. Material for sequencing was T cells isolated from PBMCs. These TCRs come from a human donor in good health. CDR3s include the opening cysteine and the closing phenylalanine or tryptophan. A D gene is named only where the DNA matches it firmly. Clone size appears in some rows only: once, few, many, or a class for an expanded clone.

TRBJ2-7,TRBV5-1,-,-,CASSLGQGGYEQYF,TGCGCCAGCAGCTTGGGGCAGGGTGGCTACGAGCAGTACTTC
TRBJ2-1,TRBV2,-,-,CASRSGVLTYNEQFF,TGTGCCAGCAGGTCAGGGGTGCTTACCTACAATGAGCAGTTCTTC
TRBJ2-7,TRBV10-3,-,-,CAIGLASYEQYF,TGTGCCATCGGGCTAGCCTCCTACGAGCAGTACTTC
TRBJ2-7,TRBV6-5,TRBD1,-,CASSYSTSGTDYEQYF,TGTGCCAGCAGTTACTCGACTTCCGGGACAGACTACGAGCAGTACTTC
TRBJ2-3,TRBV13,-,-,CASSRTQATDTQYF,TGTGCCAGCAGCCGTACACAGGCCACAGATACGCAGTATTTT
TRBJ2-1,TRBV13,-,once,CASSQSRDFHNEQFF,TGTGCCAGCAGCCAATCGAGAGACTTCCACAATGAGCAGTTCTTC
TRBJ1-4,TRBV13,-,-,CASSLGPSHQLFF,TGTGCCAGCAGCTTGGGCCCGTCCCATCAACTGTTTTTT
TRBJ1-1,TRBV12-5,TRBD1,few,CASSGQGATEAFF,TGTGCTAGCTCTGGACAGGGGGCGACTGAAGCTTTCTTT
TRBJ2-5,TRBV5-1,-,-,CASSLVPVQETQYF,TGCGCCAGCAGCTTGGTCCCAGTTCAAGAGACCCAGTACTTC
TRBJ1-2,TRBV7-9,TRBD1,-,CASSFPAGGRDGYTF,TGTGCCAGCAGCTTTCCGGCAGGGGGTAGGGATGGCTACACCTTC
TRBJ1-2,TRBV7-9,TRBD1,few,CASSLGQGMSGYTF,TGTGCCAGCAGCCTCGGACAGGGAATGAGCGGCTACACCTTC
TRBJ2-7,TRBV18,-,-,CASSPASGDEQYF,TGTGCCAGCTCACCCGCCTCGGGAGACGAGCAGTACTTC
TRBJ2-1,TRBV15,-,-,CATSSLSGYNEQFF,TGTGCCACCAGCAGCCTATCAGGCTACAATGAGCAGTTCTTC
TRBJ1-5,TRBV27,-,few,CASSFCSVNQPQHF,TGTGCCAGCAGTTTCTGTTCGGTGAATCAGCCCCAGCATTTT
TRBJ1-3,TRBV7-9,-,-,CASTHPREGDSGNTIYF,TGTGCCAGCACCCACCCCCGGGAAGGAGACTCTGGAAACACCATATATTTT
TRBJ2-1,TRBV10-3,TRBD2,once,CAISEFSGGSYNEQFF,TGTGCCATCAGTGAGTTTAGCGGGGGCTCCTACAATGAGCAGTTCTTC
TRBJ2-7,TRBV11-2,-,few,CASRKIRGGSSYEQYF,TGTGCCAGCAGAAAAATTAGGGGCGGTTCTTCCTACGAGCAGTACTTC
TRBJ1-2,TRBV28,TRBD1,-,CASSTGQSYGYGYTF,TGTGCCAGCAGTACGGGACAGAGCTATGGCTATGGCTACACCTTC
TRBJ2-6,TRBV4-1,TRBD1,once,CASSQGPRGLSSTSGANVLTF,TGCGCCAGCAGCCAAGGACCCAGGGGGCTAAGTTCTACTTCTGGGGCCAACGTCCTGACTTTC
TRBJ1-5,TRBV28,TRBD1,-,CASKLLQGSLQYSNQPQHF,TGTGCCAGCAAACTTCTACAGGGGAGCCTCCAATATAGCAATCAGCCCCAGCATTTT
TRBJ2-1,TRBV9,TRBD2,-,CASSVTSGGVWNEQFF,TGTGCCAGCAGCGTGACTAGCGGGGGTGTTTGGAATGAGCAGTTCTTC
TRBJ2-7,TRBV4-2,-,-,CASSQEPSGYEQYF,TGTGCCAGCAGCCAAGAACCATCAGGCTACGAGCAGTACTTC
TRBJ2-7,TRBV5-1,-,-,CASSPKEGRAAGNEQYF,TGCGCCAGCAGCCCAAAAGAGGGCCGGGCGGCTGGAAACGAGCAGTACTTC
TRBJ2-3,TRBV5-4,-,-,CASSLAFAQYF,TGTGCCAGCAGCTTGGCGTTTGCGCAGTATTTT
TRBJ2-7,TRBV5-1,-,-,CASSLEIEYEQYF,TGCGCCAGCAGCTTGGAGATAGAGTACGAGCAGTACTTC
TRBJ2-7,TRBV6-1,TRBD2,-,CASSEFGGRGGYEQYF,TGTGCCAGCAGTGAATTTGGCGGGAGGGGAGGATACGAGCAGTACTTC
TRBJ2-7,TRBV10-2,-,-,CASSDPLGGGKGLGEQYF,TGCGCCAGCAGTGACCCCTTGGGTGGGGGGAAAGGGCTAGGCGAGCAGTACTTC
TRBJ2-5,TRBV11-2,-,-,CASSRLVRTAETQYF,TGTGCCAGCAGCCGTTTAGTACGTACAGCCGAGACCCAGTACTTC
TRBJ1-5,TRBV6-5,-,-,CASSRTGFGGQPQHF,TGTGCCAGCAGTCGAACAGGGTTCGGCGGTCAGCCCCAGCATTTT
TRBJ1-2,TRBV18,TRBD1,-,CASSPSGTGTSGYTF,TGTGCCAGCTCACCGTCCGGGACAGGGACGTCTGGCTACACCTTC
TRBJ1-1,TRBV4-2,-,-,CASSQQDMNTEAFF,TGTGCCAGCAGCCAACAGGACATGAACACTGAAGCTTTCTTT
TRBJ1-5,TRBV5-1,-,-,CASSRSGQLNQPQHF,TGCGCCAGCAGCCGTTCAGGACAGCTAAATCAGCCCCAGCATTTT
TRBJ2-1,TRBV19,TRBD2,-,CASSRSPGLARGSVKFF,TGTGCCAGTAGCCGATCGCCGGGACTAGCTCGAGGTTCGGTGAAGTTCTTC
TRBJ1-2,TRBV9,TRBD1,-,CASSVAWDSIWDYGYTF,TGTGCCAGCAGCGTAGCCTGGGACAGCATATGGGACTATGGCTACACCTTC
TRBJ1-1,TRBV19,TRBD1,-,CASSTGTGNTEAFF,TGTGCCAGTAGTACAGGGACAGGGAACACTGAAGCTTTCTTT
TRBJ2-7,TRBV2,TRBD1,-,CASHRDRSSYEQYF,TGTGCCAGCCACCGGGACAGGAGCTCCTACGAGCAGTACTTC
TRBJ1-2,TRBV20-1,-,-,CSAETGGYTF,TGCAGTGCGGAGACAGGAGGCTACACCTTC
TRBJ2-2,TRBV10-1,-,-,CASSDFNRDTGELFF,TGCGCCAGCAGTGATTTCAACCGGGACACCGGGGAGCTGTTTTTT
TRBJ1-1,TRBV9,-,-,CASGTGTAAFF,TGTGCCAGCGGCACAGGGACCGCAGCTTTCTTT
TRBJ2-7,TRBV5-1,-,-,CASSPHKNRAAAYEQYF,TGCGCCAGCAGCCCCCACAAAAACAGGGCTGCAGCCTACGAGCAGTACTTC
TRBJ1-3,TRBV11-3,-,once,CASSFRGDTIYF,TGTGCCAGCAGCTTCAGGGGTGACACCATATATTTT
TRBJ2-3,TRBV4-1,TRBD2,-,CASSLLAGISTDTQYF,TGCGCCAGCAGCCTACTAGCGGGGATAAGCACAGATACGCAGTATTTT
TRBJ2-7,TRBV9,-,-,CASSVEQGRQYF,TGTGCCAGCAGCGTAGAACAGGGCAGACAGTACTTC
TRBJ2-7,TRBV19,TRBD1,-,CASSILGQGLSYEQYF,TGTGCCAGTAGTATTCTGGGACAGGGCCTCTCCTACGAGCAGTACTTC
TRBJ2-7,TRBV7-9,TRBD1,-,CASSHGQGRYEQYF,TGTGCCAGCAGCCATGGACAGGGTCGGTACGAGCAGTACTTC
TRBJ2-7,TRBV5-1,TRBD2,-,CASSSTGGGNEQYF,TGCGCCAGCAGCTCGACGGGAGGGGGAAACGAGCAGTACTTC
TRBJ1-1,TRBV10-1,TRBD1,-,CASSESARGLEEAFF,TGCGCCAGCAGTGAGTCCGCCAGGGGGCTAGAAGAAGCTTTCTTT
TRBJ2-2,TRBV6-5,TRBD2,-,CASSYAGVNTGELFF,TGTGCCAGCAGTTACGCGGGGGTCAACACCGGGGAGCTGTTTTTT
TRBJ1-2,TRBV6-5,TRBD1,-,CASSPPGQGIYGYTF,TGTGCCAGCAGCCCTCCGGGACAGGGGATCTATGGCTACACCTTC
TRBJ2-2,TRBV7-9,-,-,CASSTSFLRSGNTGELFF,TGTGCCAGCAGCACGTCCTTTCTCCGTTCGGGGAACACCGGGGAGCTGTTTTTT
TRBJ2-7,TRBV7-6,TRBD2,-,CASSLLGGGEQYF,TGTGCCAGCAGCTTACTCGGGGGGGGCGAGCAGTACTTC
TRBJ2-2,TRBV7-3,-,-,CASSNGRSGGTGELFF,TGTGCCAGCAGCAATGGGAGGAGCGGTGGCACCGGGGAGCTGTTTTTT
TRBJ1-2,TRBV7-9,-,-,CASSLVRNPGENGYTF,TGTGCCAGCAGCTTAGTGCGGAATCCGGGGGAGAATGGCTACACCTTC
TRBJ2-2,TRBV5-1,TRBD1,-,CASSSRPGTGTHTGELFF,TGCGCCAGCAGCTCACGTCCCGGGACAGGGACCCACACCGGGGAGCTGTTTTTT
TRBJ2-4,TRBV25-1,-,-,CASTHRASNIQYF,TGTGCCAGCACACACAGGGCGTCAAACATTCAGTACTTC
TRBJ1-1,TRBV25-1,-,-,CASSVGPTEAFF,TGTGCCAGCAGTGTTGGGCCCACTGAAGCTTTCTTT
TRBJ2-1,TRBV9,TRBD2,few,CASSVTGTSDYNEQFF,TGTGCCAGCAGCGTGACCGGGACTAGCGATTACAATGAGCAGTTCTTC
TRBJ2-7,TRBV6-5,-,-,CASSYGQHSYEQYF,TGTGCCAGCAGTTACGGGCAGCACTCCTACGAGCAGTACTTC
TRBJ2-3,TRBV6-6,TRBD2,-,CASSTRTSGRADTQYF,TGTGCCAGCAGTACCCGGACTAGCGGGAGGGCAGATACGCAGTATTTT